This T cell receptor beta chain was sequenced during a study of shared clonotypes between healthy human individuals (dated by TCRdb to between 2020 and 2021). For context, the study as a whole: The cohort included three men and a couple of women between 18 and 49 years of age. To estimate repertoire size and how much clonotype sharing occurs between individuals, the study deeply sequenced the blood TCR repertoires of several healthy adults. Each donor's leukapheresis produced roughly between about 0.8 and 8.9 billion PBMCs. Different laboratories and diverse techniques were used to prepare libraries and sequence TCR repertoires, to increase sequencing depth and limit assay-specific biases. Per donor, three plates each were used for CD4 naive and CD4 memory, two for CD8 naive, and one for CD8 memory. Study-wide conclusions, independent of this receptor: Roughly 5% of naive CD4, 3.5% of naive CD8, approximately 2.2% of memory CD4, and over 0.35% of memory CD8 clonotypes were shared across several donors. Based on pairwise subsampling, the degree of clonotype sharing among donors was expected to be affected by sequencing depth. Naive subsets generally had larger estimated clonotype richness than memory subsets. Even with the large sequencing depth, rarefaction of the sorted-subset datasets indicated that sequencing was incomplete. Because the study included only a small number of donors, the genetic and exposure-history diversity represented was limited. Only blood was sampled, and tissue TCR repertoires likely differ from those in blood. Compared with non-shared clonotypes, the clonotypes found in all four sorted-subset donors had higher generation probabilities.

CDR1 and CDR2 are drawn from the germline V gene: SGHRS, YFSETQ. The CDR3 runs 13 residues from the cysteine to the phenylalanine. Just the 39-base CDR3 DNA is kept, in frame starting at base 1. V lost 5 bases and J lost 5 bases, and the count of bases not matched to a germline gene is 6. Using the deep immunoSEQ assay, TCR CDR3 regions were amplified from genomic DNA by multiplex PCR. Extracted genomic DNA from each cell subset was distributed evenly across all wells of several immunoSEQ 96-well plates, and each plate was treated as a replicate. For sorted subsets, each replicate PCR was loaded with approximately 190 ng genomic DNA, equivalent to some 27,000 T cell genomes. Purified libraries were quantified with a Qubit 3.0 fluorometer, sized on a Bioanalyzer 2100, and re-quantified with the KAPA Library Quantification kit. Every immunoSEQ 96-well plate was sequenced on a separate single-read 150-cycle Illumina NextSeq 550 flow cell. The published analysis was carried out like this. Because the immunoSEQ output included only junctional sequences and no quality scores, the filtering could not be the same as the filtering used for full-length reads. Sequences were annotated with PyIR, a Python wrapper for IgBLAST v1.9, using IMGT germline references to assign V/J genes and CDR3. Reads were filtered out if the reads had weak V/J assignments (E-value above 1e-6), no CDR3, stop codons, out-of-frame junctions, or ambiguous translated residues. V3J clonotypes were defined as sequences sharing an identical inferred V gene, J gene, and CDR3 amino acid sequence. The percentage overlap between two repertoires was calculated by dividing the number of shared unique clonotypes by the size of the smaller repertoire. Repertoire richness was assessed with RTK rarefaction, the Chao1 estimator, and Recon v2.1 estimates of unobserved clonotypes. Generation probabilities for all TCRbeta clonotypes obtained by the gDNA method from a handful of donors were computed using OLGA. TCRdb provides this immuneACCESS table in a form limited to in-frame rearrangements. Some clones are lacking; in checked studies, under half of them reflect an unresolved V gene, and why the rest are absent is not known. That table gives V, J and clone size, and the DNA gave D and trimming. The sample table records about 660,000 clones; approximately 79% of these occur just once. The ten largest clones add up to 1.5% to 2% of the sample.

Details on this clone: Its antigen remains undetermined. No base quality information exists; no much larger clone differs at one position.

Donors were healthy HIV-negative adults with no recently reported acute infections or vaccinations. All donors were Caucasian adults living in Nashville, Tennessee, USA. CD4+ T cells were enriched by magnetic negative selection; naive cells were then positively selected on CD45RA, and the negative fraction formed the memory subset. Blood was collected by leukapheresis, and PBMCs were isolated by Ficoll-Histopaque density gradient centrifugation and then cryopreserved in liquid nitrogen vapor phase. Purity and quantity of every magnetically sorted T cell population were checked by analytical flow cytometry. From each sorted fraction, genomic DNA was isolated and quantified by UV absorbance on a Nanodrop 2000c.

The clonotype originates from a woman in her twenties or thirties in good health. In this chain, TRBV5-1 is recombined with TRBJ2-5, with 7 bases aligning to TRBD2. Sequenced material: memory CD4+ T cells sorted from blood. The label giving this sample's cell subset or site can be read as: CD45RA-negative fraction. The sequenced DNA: TGCGCCAGCAGGCGGGAGTCAGGGGAGACCCAGTACTTC. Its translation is CASRRESGETQYF. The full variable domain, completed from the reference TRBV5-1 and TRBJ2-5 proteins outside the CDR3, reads KAGVTQTPRYLIKTRGQQVTLSCSPISGHRSVSWYQQTPGQGLQFLFEYFSETQRNKGNFPGRFSGRQFSNSRSEMNVSTLELGDSALYLCASRRESGETQYFGPGTRLLVL.